The 14 T cell receptor beta chains listed next were all sequenced from one sample in a study of blood T cell repertoires in COVID-19. The method was immunoSEQ multiplex PCR; TCRdb's version includes in-frame clones alone and lacks a portion of them. The sample holds about 98,000 clones, roughly 87% seen once. The sequencing input was peripheral blood. The receptors were sampled from a woman between 50 and 59 years old with COVID-19, enrolled during active disease.

This clone was seen repeatedly, ten times or more. The chain combines TRBV28 with TRBJ1-4; no reliable D call. V was trimmed by 4 bases and J by 7 bases, leaving 10 bases between them. Per the germline V gene, CDR1 is MDHEN and CDR2 is SYDVKM. This CDR3 comprises 13 residues. DNA for the CDR3: TGTGCCAGCAGTTCTAGGATGGGTGAAAAACTGTTTTTT. Its translation is CASSSRMGEKLFF. The full variable domain, in which reference TRBV28 and TRBJ1-4 provide the parts outside the CDR3, is DVKVTQSSRYLVKRTGEKVFLECVQDMDHENMFWYRQDPGLGLRLIYFSYDVKMKEKGDIPEGYSVSREKKERFSLILESASTNQTSMYLCASSSRMGEKLFFGSGTQLSVL.

The rearrangement links TRBV5-1 to TRBJ2-1; 7 nucleotides match TRBD2. In germline, CDR1 is SGHRS, CDR2 YFSETQ. V lost 4 bases and J lost 9; bases outside the gene matches: 7. The CDR3 runs 13 residues. As DNA, the CDR3 is TGCGCCAGCAGCCCCGGAGGGGAGGGTGAGCAGTTCTTC. This gives the protein CASSPGGEGEQFF.

This clone has only one observation. J is TRBJ2-1 and V is TRBV10-3; the match to TRBD2 covers 7 bases. The germline gives CDR1 ENHRY, CDR2 SYGVKD. The J segment lost 6 bases and the V segment lost 3 bases, leaving 14 bases of the junction unmatched. This CDR3 has 17 residues. Written as DNA, the CDR3 is TGTGCCATCAGTGACGGGGGGAGGAATACTCGCGCCAATGAGCAGTTCTTC. This encodes CAISDGGRNTRANEQFF.

This chain uses TRBV5-1 with TRBJ2-7, with D maybe TRBD1 (5 bases). The CDR3 covers 13 residues. V was clipped by 4 bases and J by 5 bases, with 13 bases between them. Germline V gene sequence: CDR1 SGHRS, CDR2 YFSETQ. The chain's CDR3 is CASSPWGEDEQYF. In nucleotides, the CDR3 is TGCGCCAGCAGCCCCTGGGGCGAAGACGAGCAGTACTTC.

This chain connects TRBV18 to TRBJ2-5, with D unresolved. V was pared by 1 base and J by 3 bases, with 6 bases between. Germline V lookup: CDR1 KGHSH, CDR2 LQKENI. The CDR3 covers 13 residues. For the CDR3, the DNA is TGTGCCAGCTCACCACTACTTAAAGAGACCCAGTACTTC. It is translated as CASSPLLKETQYF.

This clone was observed a single time. This chain connects TRBV18 to TRBJ2-2; 12 nucleotides line up with TRBD1. CDR3 length: 17 residues. CDR1 is KGHSH and CDR2 is LQKENI in the germline V gene. The trim removed 3 bases at V and 5 bases at J, leaving 7 bases unmatched. CDR3 DNA sequence: TGTGCCAGCTCACCGTCCCGGGACAGGGGGCAGACCGGGGAGCTGTTTTTT. This sequence encodes CASSPSRDRGQTGELFF.

This chain connects TRBV19 to TRBJ2-7; TRBD1 matches at 7 bases. Germline CDR1 LNHDA, CDR2 SQIVND (reference sequence). The CDR3 sequence is 12 residues long. CDR3 nucleotide sequence: TGTGCTTCACAGGGGAGTGGGTACGAGCAGTACTTC. Its protein is CASQGSGYEQYF.

The chain uses TRBV5-6 and TRBJ1-1; TRBD1 matches 9 bases. Germline V gene sequence: CDR1 SGHDT, CDR2 YYEEEE. The ends lost 5 bases at V and 3 bases at J; junction bases unmatched: 5. This CDR3 is built from 14 residues. CDR3 nucleotides: TGTGCCAGCAGACCGACAGGGGGAGACACTGAAGCTTTCTTT. Its protein product is CASRPTGGDTEAFF.

The V and J genes are TRBV12-3 or TRBV12-4 and TRBJ1-2; unclear D gene. V gave up 6 bases and J gave up 0 bases, with 8 bases separating them. The CDR3 length is 13 residues. The CDR3, as DNA: TGTGCCAGCAGCCTCGGGACTAACTATGGCTACACCTTC. Amino acids: CASSLGTNYGYTF.

Only a few counts were recorded for this clone. V gene TRBV5-4 combines with J gene TRBJ2-3, with a tentative D call TRBD1 (6 bases). Germline CDR1 SGHNT, CDR2 YYREEE (reference sequence). Trimming removed 4 bases from V and 4 bases from J, with 13 bases in between. The CDR3 extends over 14 amino acids. CDR3 in DNA: TGTGCCAGCAGCGATCCCAGGGGTGCAGATACGCAGTATTTT. Translated, it gives CASSDPRGADTQYF. Using reference TRBV5-4 and TRBJ2-3 for the parts outside the CDR3, the full variable domain is ETGVTQSPTHLIKTRGQQVTLRCSSQSGHNTVSWYQQALGQGPQFIFQYYREEENGRGNFPPRFSGLQFPNYSSELNVNALELDDSALYLCASSDPRGADTQYFGPGTRLTVL.

The rearrangement joins TRBV5-5 to TRBJ2-1, with D perhaps TRBD2 (7 bases). Trimming removed 0 bases from V and 8 bases from J, with 12 bases in between. CDR1 is SGHKS and CDR2 is YYEKEE in the germline V gene (reference sequence). This CDR3 is built from 14 residues. The CDR3 DNA sequence: TGTGCCAGCAGCTTGGGCGGGGGCACGGATGAGCAGTTCTTC. This gives the protein CASSLGGGTDEQFF.

V gene TRBV3-1 (or the pseudogene TRBV3-2) combines with J gene TRBJ2-1, with TRBD2 as a possible D gene (6 bases). This CDR3 contains 14 residues. V lost 1 base to trimming and J lost 9 bases, with 13 bases between them. Germline V gene sequence: CDR1 LGHDT, CDR2 YNNKEL (reference sequence). CDR3 coding DNA: TGTGCCAGCAGCCAAGCCCCTGGGGGGAGTGAGCAGTTCTTC. As protein: CASSQAPGGSEQFF.

V gene TRBV3-1 (or the pseudogene TRBV3-2) combines with J gene TRBJ1-2, with 11 nucleotides matching TRBD1. The CDR3 spans 14 residues. The V and J ends lost 1 base and 13 bases, in that order; junction bases with no gene match: 8. Germline V gene sequence: CDR1 LGHDT, CDR2 YNNKEL (reference sequence). DNA for the CDR3: TGTGCCAGCAGCCAAGGACCCGGGGGGACAGGGGGCACCTTC. Translated: CASSQGPGGTGGTF.

V and J are TRBV6-2 or TRBV6-3 and TRBJ1-2; maybe TRBD1 (5 bases). V gave up 2 bases and J gave up 6 bases, with 10 bases separating them. Germline lookup yields CDR1 MNHEY and CDR2 SVGEGT. This CDR3 spans 13 amino acids. DNA for the CDR3: TGTGCCAGCAGTTACGACAGCACCAATGGCTACACCTTC. Translation: CASSYDSTNGYTF.